One sample yielded the 10 T cell receptor beta chains listed below, sequenced in a study of blood T cell repertoires in COVID-19 (dated by TCRdb to 2020 to 2021). Library method: the immunoSEQ multiplex PCR assay. The table was pulled from immuneACCESS by TCRdb, which kept in-frame rearrangements only. Such tables lose some clones; where checked, under half of the loss comes from unresolved V genes, and the rest has no known cause. The table for this sample lists about 70,000 clones; approximately 80% of them were counted only once. The biggest ten clones account for 20% to 25% of the sample. Sequenced material: peripheral blood. The source is a woman aged 70-85 years with acute or convalescent COVID-19.

V is TRBV11-3 and J is TRBJ2-5; 10 bases fit TRBD2. The CDR3 is 20 residues long. V lost 0 bases to trimming and J lost 0 bases; unmatched junction nucleotides: 13. CDR1 is SGHNT, CDR2 YENEEA, per germline. DNA for the CDR3: TGTGCCAGCAGCTTAGACTGGGAGACTAGCGGGCCCAAGTACCAAGAGACCCAGTACTTC. It yields the protein CASSLDWETSGPKYQETQYF.

The chain is built from TRBV11-3 and TRBJ1-1; D is undetermined. The ends were cut back, 1 base at V and 7 bases at J, with 10 bases in the middle. Germline CDR1 reads SGHNT; CDR2 reads YENEEA. This CDR3 is built from 13 residues. The CDR3 DNA reads as TGTGCCAGCAGCTTAGTGCGGCAGAGTGAAGCTTTCTTT. It codes for CASSLVRQSEAFF. Looking up the rest from reference TRBV11-3 and TRBJ1-1 gives the full variable domain: EAGVVQSPRYKIIEKKQPVAFWCNPISGHNTLYWYLQNLGQGPELLIRYENEEAVDDSQLPKDRFSAERLKGVDSTLKIQPAELGDSAVYLCASSLVRQSEAFFGQGTRLTVV.

V gene TRBV6-5 combines with J gene TRBJ1-5, with 7 bases that match TRBD1. Germline CDR1 reads MNHEY; CDR2 reads SVGAGI. The V and J ends lost 2 bases and 5 bases, in that order; junction bases with no gene match: 6. The CDR3 extends over 15 amino acids. This chain's CDR3 is CASSYTTGADQPQHF. As DNA, the CDR3 is TGTGCCAGCAGTTACACTACAGGGGCCGATCAGCCCCAGCATTTT.

This chain connects TRBV7-9 to TRBJ1-2; no firm D call. The ends were cut back, 1 base at V and 6 bases at J, with 9 bases in the middle. The CDR3 extends over 13 amino acids. In germline, CDR1 is SEHNR, CDR2 FQNEAQ (reference sequence). The CDR3 DNA follows: TGTGCCAGCAGCTTAGTTTACATTAATGGCTACACCTTC. It codes for CASSLVYINGYTF.

The chain joins TRBV5-1 to TRBJ1-1; D possibly corresponds to TRBD1 (5 bases). CDR1 and CDR2 (germline): SGHRS, YFSETQ. This CDR3 has 14 residues. Trimming removed 1 base at V and 5 bases at J, with 12 bases between. The DNA of the CDR3 is TGCGCCAGCAGCTTGAGTCAGGGAGGGACTGAAGCTTTCTTT. Protein sequence: CASSLSQGGTEAFF.

The gene calls are TRBV21-1 and TRBJ2-5; TRBD2, the table's D call, was not compared with the DNA. TRBV21-1 is listed as a pseudogene. The CDR3 loop spans 18 amino acids. CDR3 nucleotide sequence: TGTGCCAGCAGCAAAAAAAAGCCCCCGTGGAGGGAACAGGAGACCCAGTACTTC. Its translation is CASSKKKPPWREQETQYF.

This clone was observed once. The chain couples TRBV10-2 to TRBJ2-3, with a possible D match to TRBD2 (6 bases). Germline V gives CDR1 WSHSY, CDR2 SAAADI. Trimming took off 7 bases at V and 0 bases at J, with 11 bases between the two ends. This CDR3 is 14 amino acids long. DNA of the CDR3: TGCGCCAGCATCCCGGCGGGAAGCACAGATACGCAGTATTTT. This codes for CASIPAGSTDTQYF.

The rearrangement uses TRBV19 and TRBJ2-5, with 7 bases lining up with TRBD2. Germline V gene data show CDR1 as LNHDA and CDR2 as SQIVND (reference sequence). With 1 base clipped from V and 5 bases from J, the junction kept 13 bases outside the gene matches. The CDR3 length is 17 residues. In DNA form, the CDR3 reads TGTGCCAGTAGTATAGTAGCAAGGACTAGGGAACGGGAGACCCAGTACTTC. Its translation: CASSIVARTRERETQYF.

There are a few counts of this clone. The V call is TRBV29-1, the J call TRBJ1-2, with TRBD1 identical over 9 bases. Germline values: CDR1 SQVTM, CDR2 ANQGSEA. The trim removed 4 bases at V and 3 bases at J, leaving 3 bases unmatched. The CDR3 is 13 amino acids. CDR3 sequence reads: CSVARTGDYGYTF. DNA of the CDR3: TGCAGCGTTGCAAGGACAGGGGACTATGGCTACACCTTC.

This clone has just a few counts. The chain couples TRBV29-1 to TRBJ1-2; 7 positions match TRBD1. The CDR3 consists of 14 residues. V was pared by 8 bases and J by 0 bases, with 9 bases of the junction left unmatched. Looked up from germline, CDR1 is SQVTM and CDR2 is ANQGSEA. CDR3 coding DNA: TGCAGCTTCGGGACAGACCTTTCTAACTATGGCTACACCTTC. Encoded protein: CSFGTDLSNYGYTF.